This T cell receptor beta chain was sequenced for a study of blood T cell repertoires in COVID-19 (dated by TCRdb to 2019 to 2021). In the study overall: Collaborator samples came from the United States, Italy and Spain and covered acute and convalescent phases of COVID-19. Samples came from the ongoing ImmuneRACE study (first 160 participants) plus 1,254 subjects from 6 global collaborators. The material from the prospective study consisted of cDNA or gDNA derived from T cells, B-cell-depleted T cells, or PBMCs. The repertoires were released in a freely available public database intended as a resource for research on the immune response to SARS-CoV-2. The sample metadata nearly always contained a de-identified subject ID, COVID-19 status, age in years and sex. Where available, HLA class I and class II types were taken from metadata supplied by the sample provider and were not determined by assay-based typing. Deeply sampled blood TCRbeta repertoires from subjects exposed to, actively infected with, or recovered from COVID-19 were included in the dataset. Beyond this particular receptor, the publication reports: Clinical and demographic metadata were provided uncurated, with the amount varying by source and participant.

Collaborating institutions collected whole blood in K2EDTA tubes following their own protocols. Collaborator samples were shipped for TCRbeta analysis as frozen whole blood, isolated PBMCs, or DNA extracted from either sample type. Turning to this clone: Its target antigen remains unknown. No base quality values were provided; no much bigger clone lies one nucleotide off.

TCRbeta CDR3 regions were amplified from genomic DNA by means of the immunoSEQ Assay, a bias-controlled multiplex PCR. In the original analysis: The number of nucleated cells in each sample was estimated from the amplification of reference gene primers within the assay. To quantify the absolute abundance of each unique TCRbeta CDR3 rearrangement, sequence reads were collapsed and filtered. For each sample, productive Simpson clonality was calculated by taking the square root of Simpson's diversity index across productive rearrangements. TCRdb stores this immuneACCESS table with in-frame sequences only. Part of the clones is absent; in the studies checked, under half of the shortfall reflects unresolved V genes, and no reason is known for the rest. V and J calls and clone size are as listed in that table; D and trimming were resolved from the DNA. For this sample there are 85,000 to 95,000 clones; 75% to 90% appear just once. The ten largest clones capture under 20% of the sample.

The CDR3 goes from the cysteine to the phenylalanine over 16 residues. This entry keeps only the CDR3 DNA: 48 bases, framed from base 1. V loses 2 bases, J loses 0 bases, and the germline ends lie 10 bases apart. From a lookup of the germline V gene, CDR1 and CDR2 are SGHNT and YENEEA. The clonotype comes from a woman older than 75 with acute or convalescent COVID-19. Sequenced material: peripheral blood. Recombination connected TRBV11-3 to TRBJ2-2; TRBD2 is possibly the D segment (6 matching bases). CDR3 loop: CASSLRAGPNTGELFF. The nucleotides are TGTGCCAGCAGCTTAAGGGCGGGGCCGAACACCGGGGAGCTGTTTTTT.